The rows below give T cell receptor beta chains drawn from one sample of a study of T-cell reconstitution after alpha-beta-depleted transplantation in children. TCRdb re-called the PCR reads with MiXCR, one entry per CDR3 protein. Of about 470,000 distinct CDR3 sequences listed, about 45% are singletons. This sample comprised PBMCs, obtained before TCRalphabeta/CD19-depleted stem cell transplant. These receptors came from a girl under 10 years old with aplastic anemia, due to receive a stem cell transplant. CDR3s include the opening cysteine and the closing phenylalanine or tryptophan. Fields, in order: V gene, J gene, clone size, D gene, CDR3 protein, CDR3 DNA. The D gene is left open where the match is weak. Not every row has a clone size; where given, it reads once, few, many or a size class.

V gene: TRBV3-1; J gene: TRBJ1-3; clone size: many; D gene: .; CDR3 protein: CASSQDPSGDSGNTIYF; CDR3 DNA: TGTGCCAGCAGCCAAGATCCGTCGGGGGACTCTGGAAACACCATATATTTT
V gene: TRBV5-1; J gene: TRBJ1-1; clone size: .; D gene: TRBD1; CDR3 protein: CASSWGTGATEAFF; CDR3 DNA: TGCGCCAGCAGCTGGGGGACAGGGGCCACTGAAGCTTTCTTT
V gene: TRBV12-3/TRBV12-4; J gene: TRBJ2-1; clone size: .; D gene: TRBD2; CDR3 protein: CASTGLAGRDEQFF; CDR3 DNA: TGTGCCAGCACAGGACTAGCGGGAAGGGATGAGCAGTTCTTC
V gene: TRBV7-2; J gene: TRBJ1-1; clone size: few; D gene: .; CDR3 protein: CASSFRGGGTEAFF; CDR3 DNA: TGTGCCAGCAGCTTCAGGGGCGGGGGCACTGAAGCTTTCTTT
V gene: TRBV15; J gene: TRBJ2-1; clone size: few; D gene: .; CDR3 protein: CATSRGGHNEQFF; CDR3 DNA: TGTGCCACCAGCAGAGGGGGGCACAATGAGCAGTTCTTC
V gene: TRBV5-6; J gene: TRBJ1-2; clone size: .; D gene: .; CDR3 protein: CASSLKWSDSDYGYTF; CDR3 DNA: TGTGCCAGCAGCTTGAAGTGGTCAGATTCGGACTATGGCTACACCTTC
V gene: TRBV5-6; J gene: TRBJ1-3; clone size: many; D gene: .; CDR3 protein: CASSFPSGGNTIYF; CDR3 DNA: TGTGCCAGCAGCTTCCCAAGCGGTGGAAACACCATATATTTT
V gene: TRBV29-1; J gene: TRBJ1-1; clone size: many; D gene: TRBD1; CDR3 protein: CSARDRKAFF; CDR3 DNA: TGCAGCGCTCGGGACAGAAAAGCTTTCTTT
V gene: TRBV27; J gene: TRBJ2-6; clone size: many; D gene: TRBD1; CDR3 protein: CASSYTRGQSGANVLTF; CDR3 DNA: TGTGCCAGCAGCTATACGAGGGGGCAATCTGGGGCCAACGTCCTGACTTTC
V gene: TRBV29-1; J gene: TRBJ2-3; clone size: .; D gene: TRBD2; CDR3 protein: CSVKAGEGTDTQYF; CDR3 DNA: TGCAGCGTGAAAGCGGGAGAGGGCACAGATACGCAGTATTTT
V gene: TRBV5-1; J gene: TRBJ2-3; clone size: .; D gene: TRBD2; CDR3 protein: CASSSGLGADTQYF; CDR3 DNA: TGCGCCAGCAGCTCTGGACTAGGTGCGGATACGCAGTATTTT
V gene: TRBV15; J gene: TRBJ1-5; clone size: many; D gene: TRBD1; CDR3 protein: CATSRNRDRVHQPQHF; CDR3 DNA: TGTGCCACCAGCAGAAACCGGGACAGGGTCCATCAGCCCCAGCATTTT
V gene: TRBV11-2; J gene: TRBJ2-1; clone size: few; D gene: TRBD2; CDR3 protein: CASSTAGNRNEQFF; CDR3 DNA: TGTGCCAGCAGCACAGCGGGGAATAGGAATGAGCAGTTCTTC
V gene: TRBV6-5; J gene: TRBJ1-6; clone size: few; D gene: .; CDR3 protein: CASSYAQVLNSPLHF; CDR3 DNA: TGTGCCAGCAGTTACGCGCAGGTCCTGAATTCACCCCTCCACTTT
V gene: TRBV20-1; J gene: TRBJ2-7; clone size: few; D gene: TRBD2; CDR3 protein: CSARDIYLRAGTSYEQYF; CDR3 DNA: TGCAGTGCTAGAGATATCTATTTGCGAGCGGGAACCTCCTACGAGCAGTACTTC
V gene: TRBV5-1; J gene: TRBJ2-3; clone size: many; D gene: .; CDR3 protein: CASSLDDRTDTQYF; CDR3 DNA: TGCGCCAGCAGCCTAGACGACAGGACAGATACGCAGTATTTT
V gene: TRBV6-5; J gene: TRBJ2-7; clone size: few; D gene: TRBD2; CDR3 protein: CASSYGTSTEQYF; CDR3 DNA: TGTGCCAGCAGTTACGGGACTAGCACCGAGCAGTACTTC
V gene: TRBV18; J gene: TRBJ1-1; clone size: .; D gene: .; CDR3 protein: CASSPDTEAFF; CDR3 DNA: TGTGCCAGCTCACCGGACACTGAAGCTTTCTTT
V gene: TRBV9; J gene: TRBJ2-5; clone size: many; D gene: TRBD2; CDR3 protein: CASSVGVWLAGEEETQYF; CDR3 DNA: TGTGCCAGCAGCGTAGGCGTATGGCTAGCGGGAGAGGAAGAGACCCAGTACTTC
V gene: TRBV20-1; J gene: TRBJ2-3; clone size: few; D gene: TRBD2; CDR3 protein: CSPGGGLGTQYF; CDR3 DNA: TGCAGTCCGGGGGGGGGCCTCGGTACGCAGTATTTT
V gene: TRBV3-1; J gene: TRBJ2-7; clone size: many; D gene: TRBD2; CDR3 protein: CASSPFRLAGPYEQYF; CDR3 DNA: TGTGCCAGCAGCCCGTTTAGACTAGCGGGACCCTACGAGCAGTACTTC
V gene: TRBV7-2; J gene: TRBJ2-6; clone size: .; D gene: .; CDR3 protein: CASSPGPRTGANVLTF; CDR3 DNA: TGTGCCAGCAGCCCAGGGCCGAGGACCGGGGCCAACGTCCTGACTTTC
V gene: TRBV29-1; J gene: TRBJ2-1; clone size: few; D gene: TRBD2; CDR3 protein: CSVRLAGASSYNEQFF; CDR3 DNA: TGCAGCGTGAGACTAGCGGGAGCGAGCTCCTACAATGAGCAGTTCTTC
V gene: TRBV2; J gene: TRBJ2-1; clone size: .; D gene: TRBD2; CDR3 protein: CASSEERLWEGSYNEQFF; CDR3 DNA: TGTGCCAGCAGTGAAGAAAGGTTGTGGGAGGGCTCCTACAATGAGCAGTTCTTC
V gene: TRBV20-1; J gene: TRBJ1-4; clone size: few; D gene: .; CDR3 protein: CSARIGREEKLFF; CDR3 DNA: TGCAGTGCTAGAATCGGCAGGGAAGAAAAACTGTTTTTT
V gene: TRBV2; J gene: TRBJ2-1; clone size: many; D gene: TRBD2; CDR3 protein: CASKYEMTSGIDEQFF; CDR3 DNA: TGTGCCAGCAAATACGAAATGACTAGCGGGATAGATGAGCAGTTCTTC
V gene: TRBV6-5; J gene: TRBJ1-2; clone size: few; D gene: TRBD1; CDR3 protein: CASSLDQGANSGYTF; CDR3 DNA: TGTGCCAGCAGTCTCGATCAGGGGGCCAACTCTGGCTACACCTTC
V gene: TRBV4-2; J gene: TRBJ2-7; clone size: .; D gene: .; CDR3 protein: CASSQEFATLVGQTYEQYF; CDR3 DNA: TGTGCCAGCAGCCAAGAATTCGCAACTCTCGTGGGGCAAACCTACGAGCAGTACTTC
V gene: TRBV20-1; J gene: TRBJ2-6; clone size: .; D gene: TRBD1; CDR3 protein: CSAGGQTGSGANVLTF; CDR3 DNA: TGCAGTGCTGGGGGACAGACCGGCTCTGGGGCCAACGTCCTGACTTTC
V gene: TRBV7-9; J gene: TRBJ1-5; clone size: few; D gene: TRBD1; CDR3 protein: CASSLNPGTGQHF; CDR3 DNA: TGTGCCAGCAGCTTGAATCCCGGGACAGGGCAGCATTTT
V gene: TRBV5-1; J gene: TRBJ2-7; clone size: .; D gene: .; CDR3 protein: CASSLGGREKGEQYF; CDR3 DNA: TGCGCCAGCAGCTTGGGGGGGCGGGAAAAGGGCGAGCAGTACTTC
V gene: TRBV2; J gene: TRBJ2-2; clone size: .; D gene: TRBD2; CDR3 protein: CASSPLGGGGTGELFF; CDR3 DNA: TGTGCCAGCAGTCCTCTTGGTGGGGGGGGCACCGGGGAGCTGTTTTTT
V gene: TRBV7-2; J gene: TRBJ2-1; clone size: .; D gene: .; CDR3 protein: CASSPHPSEGYNEQFF; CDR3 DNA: TGTGCCAGCAGCCCCCATCCTAGCGAGGGGTACAATGAGCAGTTCTTC
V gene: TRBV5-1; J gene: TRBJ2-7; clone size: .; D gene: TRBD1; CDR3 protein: CASSPTGWDSYEQYF; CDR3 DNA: TGCGCCAGCAGTCCGACAGGGTGGGACTCCTACGAGCAGTACTTC
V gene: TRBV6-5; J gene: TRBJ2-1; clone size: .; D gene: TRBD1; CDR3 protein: CASSFSPPGQGAYNEQFF; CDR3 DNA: TGTGCCAGCAGTTTTTCACCCCCGGGACAGGGGGCCTACAATGAGCAGTTCTTC
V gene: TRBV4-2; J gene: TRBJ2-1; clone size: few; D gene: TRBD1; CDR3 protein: CASSQDVTGGRGEQFF; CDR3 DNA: TGTGCCAGCAGCCAAGATGTGACAGGGGGCCGGGGTGAGCAGTTCTTC
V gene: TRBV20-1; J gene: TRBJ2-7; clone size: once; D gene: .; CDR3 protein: CSASVGPDGNEQYF; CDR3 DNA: TGCAGTGCTAGTGTTGGCCCGGATGGGAACGAGCAGTACTTC
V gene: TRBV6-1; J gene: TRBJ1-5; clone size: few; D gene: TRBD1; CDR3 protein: CASRGQGLSNQPQHF; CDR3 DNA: TGTGCCAGCAGGGGACAGGGGCTGAGCAATCAGCCCCAGCATTTT
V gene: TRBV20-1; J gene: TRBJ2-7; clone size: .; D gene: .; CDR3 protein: CSAPLRPHYEQYF; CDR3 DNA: TGCAGTGCGCCCTTGAGACCGCACTACGAGCAGTACTTC
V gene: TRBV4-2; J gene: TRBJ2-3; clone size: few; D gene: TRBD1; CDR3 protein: CASSQGTGNTRDTQYF; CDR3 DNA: TGTGCCAGCAGCCAAGGGACAGGAAATACGCGGGATACGCAGTATTTT
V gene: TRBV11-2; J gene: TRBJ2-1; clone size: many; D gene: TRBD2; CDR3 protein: CASSSRGGKYNEQFF; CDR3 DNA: TGTGCCAGCAGCTCCCGGGGGGGCAAGTACAATGAGCAGTTCTTC
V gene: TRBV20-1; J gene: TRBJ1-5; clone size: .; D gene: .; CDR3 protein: CSTRRRRGRDYYSNQPQHF; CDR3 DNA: TGCAGTACCCGAAGGAGGAGGGGCCGAGATTATTATAGCAATCAGCCCCAGCATTTT
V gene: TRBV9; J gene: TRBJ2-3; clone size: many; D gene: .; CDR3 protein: CASSVVGSRSDTQYF; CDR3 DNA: TGTGCCAGCAGCGTAGTTGGTTCTAGATCTGATACGCAGTATTTT
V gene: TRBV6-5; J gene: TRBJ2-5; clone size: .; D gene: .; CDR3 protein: CASSYDRFQETQYF; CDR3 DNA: TGTGCCAGCAGTTACGACAGGTTCCAAGAGACCCAGTACTTC
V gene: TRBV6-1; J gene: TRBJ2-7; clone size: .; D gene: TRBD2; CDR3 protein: CGLAGLGSYEQYF; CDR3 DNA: TGTGGGTTAGCGGGGCTCGGATCCTACGAGCAGTACTTC